Listed below are T cell receptor beta chains from one sample, sequenced in a study of blood T cells in healthy people across ages. In TCRdb, the 5' RACE reads were re-called with MiXCR into one record per CDR3 protein. The sample includes around 870,000 distinct CDR3 sequences, 29% of them seen just once. Sequenced input: blood. The receptor set was obtained from a woman of 80 years or more in good health. Both conserved end residues are part of each CDR3. A D gene is named only where the DNA matches it firmly. Part of the rows lack a size; the others show once, few, many or a class for expanded clones.

many	TRBV7-2	.	TRBJ1-5	TGTGCCAGCGCACTGGGGGGGGACCAGCCCCAGCATTTT	CASALGGDQPQHF
many	TRBV7-9	.	TRBJ1-1	TGTGCCAGCAGCGTCCGGGGGGGGATGAACACTGAAGCTTTCTTT	CASSVRGGMNTEAFF
.	TRBV20-1	.	TRBJ2-5	TGCAGTGCTAGTCGGCAGGGGTTGGACAATGAGCAGTACTTC	CSASRQGLDNEQYF
few	TRBV6-5	TRBD1	TRBJ2-1	TGTGCCAGCAGTTACTCGGGACAGCAAAACTCCTACAATGAGCAGTTCTTC	CASSYSGQQNSYNEQFF
many	TRBV7-2	TRBD2	TRBJ2-1	TGTGCCAGCAGCCCGACTAGCGGGGGAGTCTATGAGCAGTTCTTC	CASSPTSGGVYEQFF
many	TRBV6-2/TRBV6-3	.	TRBJ1-2	TGTGCCAGCAGTTACTTAGCTCCCCGGCGGGGCTACACCTTC	CASSYLAPRRGYTF
few	TRBV20-1	.	TRBJ1-1	TGCAGTGCTGAGGGACGTCTGAACACTGAAGCTTTCTTT	CSAEGRLNTEAFF
many	TRBV20-1	TRBD1	TRBJ1-4	TGCAGTGCCAGACAGGGGCAGGGTAATGAAAAACTGTTTTTT	CSARQGQGNEKLFF
many	TRBV20-1	TRBD2	TRBJ2-1	TGCAGTGCTAGTTTCACCCTAGCGGGGGGGCCAGATGAGCAGTTCTTC	CSASFTLAGGPDEQFF
.	TRBV6-2/TRBV6-3	.	TRBJ1-1	TGTGCCAGCCGAAGGGACGGTGAGTTTGAAGCTTTCTTT	CASRRDGEFEAFF
many	TRBV6-5	.	TRBJ1-2	TGTGCCAGCAGTTACTCGGGGACGGGGAACTATGGCTACACCTTC	CASSYSGTGNYGYTF